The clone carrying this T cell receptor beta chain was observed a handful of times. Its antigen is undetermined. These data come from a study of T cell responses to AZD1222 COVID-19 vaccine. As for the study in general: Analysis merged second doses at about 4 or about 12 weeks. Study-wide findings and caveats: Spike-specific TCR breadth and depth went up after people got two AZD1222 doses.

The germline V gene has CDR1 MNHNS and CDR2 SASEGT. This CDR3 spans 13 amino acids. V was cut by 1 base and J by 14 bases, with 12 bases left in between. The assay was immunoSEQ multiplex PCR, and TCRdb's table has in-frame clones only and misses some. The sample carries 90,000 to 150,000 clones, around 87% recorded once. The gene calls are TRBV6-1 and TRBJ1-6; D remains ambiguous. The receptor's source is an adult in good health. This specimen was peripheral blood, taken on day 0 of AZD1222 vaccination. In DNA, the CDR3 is TGTGCCAGCAGTGAAGTAGGAACTCCCTCCCTCCACTTT. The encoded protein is CASSEVGTPSLHF.